The 24 T cell receptor beta chains in this list originate from one sample, sequenced in a study of T cells in Graves' hyperthyroidism and ophthalmopathy. The CDR3 regions of TCR beta were amplified from RNA transcripts. The TCR CDR3 was amplified in a first-round RT-PCR using the HTBI primer set. Each CDR3 protein gets one entry after TCRdb re-called the multiplex PCR reads with MiXCR. The data hold 450,000 to 650,000 distinct CDR3 sequences, with 20% to 25% observed a single time. Material: blood. These receptors were obtained from a man aged 18 to 30 with Graves' hyperthyroidism.

V usage is TRBV6-5 and J usage is TRBJ2-2; TRBD1 might be the D (5 bases). V shed 4 bases and J shed 3 bases, with 15 bases lying between them. Per the germline V gene, CDR1 is MNHEY and CDR2 is SVGAGI. The CDR3 runs 16 residues. The CDR3 sequence is CASSSPPRADTGELFF. As DNA, the CDR3 is TGTGCCAGCAGTTCTCCCCCCAGGGCGGACACCGGGGAGCTGTTTTTT.

The chain employs TRBV6-5 and TRBJ2-5, with TRBD2 identical over 9 bases. CDR1 is MNHEY, CDR2 SVGAGI, per germline. The CDR3 is made up of 16 amino acids. The trim removed 2 bases at V and 5 bases at J, leaving 9 bases unmatched. The CDR3: CASSYGGRGSWETQYF. Here the CDR3 DNA reads TGTGCCAGCAGTTACGGCGGGAGGGGATCCTGGGAGACCCAGTACTTC.

This clonotype was seen a handful of times. A much larger clone is a single base away; this may be a read error. The V call is TRBV11-2, the J call TRBJ2-4; 8 nucleotides match TRBD1. Germline CDR1 reads SGHAT; CDR2 reads FQNNGV. The CDR3 has 14 amino acids. CDR3 in DNA: TGTGCCAGCAGCGATAGACAGGGGCTAAACATTAAGTACTTC. Translated: CASSDRQGLNIKYF.

The chain has TRBV6-1 and TRBJ2-5; D possibly corresponds to TRBD2 (6 bases). Trimming left V 1 base short and J 3 bases short, with 15 bases between. This CDR3 has 16 amino acids. Germline CDR1 and CDR2: MNHNS and SASEGT. In DNA, the CDR3 is TGTGCCAGCAGTGAAGGTGTGGGGGAGGCGGAAGAGACCCAGTACTTC. Translated, it gives CASSEGVGEAEETQYF.

This clonotype was recorded many times. The chain recombines TRBV7-9 with TRBJ2-5, with 9 bases matching TRBD2. Germline lookup yields CDR1 SEHNR and CDR2 FQNEAQ (reference sequence). The ends lost 5 bases at V and 5 bases at J; junction bases unmatched: 9. CDR3 length: 15 residues. The CDR3 is CASSHTRTSAETQYF. The CDR3 DNA reads TGTGCCAGCAGCCATACACGGACTAGCGCGGAGACCCAGTACTTC.

V is TRBV6-2 or TRBV6-3 and J is TRBJ2-7, with D maybe TRBD1 (6 bases). Trimming cost V 6 bases and J 4 bases, with 16 bases left between them. In germline, CDR1 is MNHEY, CDR2 SVGEGT. The CDR3 covers 14 residues. In nucleotides, the CDR3 is TGTGCCAGCAGGGGACATTTTGGGGTTTACGAGCAGTACTTC. Translating it yields CASRGHFGVYEQYF.

The rearrangement links TRBV10-3 to TRBJ1-2; TRBD1 is a possible D gene (5 bases). Germline V lookup: CDR1 ENHRY, CDR2 SYGVKD. The CDR3 is made up of 14 amino acids. V lost 4 bases, J lost 6 bases, and 15 bases lay in between. The CDR3 spells CAISGPGQGDGYTF. The CDR3 nucleotides read TGTGCCATCAGTGGGCCGGGGCAGGGCGATGGCTACACCTTC.

The chain's CDR3 is CASSVSTSTGELFF. The CDR3 DNA follows: TGTGCCAGCAGTGTCAGTACTAGTACCGGGGAGCTGTTTTTT. The chain uses TRBV2 and TRBJ2-2; a possible D gene is TRBD2 (5 bases). The CDR3 consists of 14 residues. V was trimmed by 4 bases and J by 5 bases, leaving 11 bases between them. The germline V gene encodes CDR1 SNHLY and CDR2 FYNNEI.

This clonotype has ten or more counts. The chain has TRBV5-6 and TRBJ1-2, with 9 bases that match TRBD1. This CDR3 spans 16 amino acids. CDR1 and CDR2 (germline): SGHDT, YYEEEE. V lost 5 bases, J lost 5 bases, and 13 bases stayed unmatched. The CDR3 protein is CASSVGQGRVWYGYTF. In DNA form, the CDR3 reads TGTGCCAGCAGTGTAGGACAGGGGCGTGTTTGGTATGGCTACACCTTC.

This clonotype was counted ten times or more. The rearrangement uses TRBV19 and TRBJ2-5; 8 bases align to TRBD1. The ends lost 3 bases at V and 5 bases at J; junction bases unmatched: 5. The V gene's germline CDR1 is LNHDA and CDR2 SQIVND (reference sequence). The CDR3 loop spans 14 amino acids. The CDR3 spells CASSISGGEETQYF. The CDR3 DNA reads TGTGCCAGTAGTATCTCAGGGGGCGAGGAGACCCAGTACTTC.

This clonotype was picked up many times. The chain couples TRBV6-4 to TRBJ2-1, with 10 nucleotides matching TRBD2. Germline V gene sequence: CDR1 MRHNA, CDR2 SNTAGT. The CDR3 has 15 residues. The V gene end was trimmed by 0 bases and the J gene end by 7 bases; junction bases not matched to a gene: 3. CDR3: CASSDSSGGANEQFF. CDR3 sequence (DNA): TGTGCCAGCAGTGACTCGAGCGGGGGGGCGAATGAGCAGTTCTTC.

CDR3 nucleotides: TGTGCCAGCAGCCAAGAACAGGGGCTTCCTCAGCCCCAGCATTTT. It translates to CASSQEQGLPQPQHF. V usage is TRBV14 and J usage is TRBJ1-5; 7 bases are shared with TRBD1. V gave up 0 bases and J gave up 6 bases; unmatched junction bases: 5. The CDR3 runs 15 residues. Germline values: CDR1 SGHDN, CDR2 FVKESK.

This clonotype was counted many times. V gene TRBV9 combines with J gene TRBJ1-2, with D uncertain. CDR3 length: 14 amino acids. CDR1 SGDLS and CDR2 YYNGEE come from the germline V gene. Trimming shortened V by 4 bases and J by 3 bases, and 13 bases separated the two germline ends. CDR3 nucleotides: TGTGCCAGCAGCCTGGGGTGGGGAGACTATGGCTACACCTTC. It codes for CASSLGWGDYGYTF.

The V call is TRBV10-3, the J call TRBJ2-2; 10 nucleotides match TRBD1. With V trimmed by 6 bases and J by 7 bases, 8 bases remained unmatched. This CDR3 is 15 amino acids long. From germline, CDR1 is ENHRY and CDR2 SYGVKD. The CDR3 reads CAIRGTGVPGGELFF. CDR3 DNA: TGTGCCATCAGAGGGACAGGGGTTCCAGGCGGGGAGCTGTTTTTT.

CDR3 protein: CASSSLGFHQPQHF. The CDR3 coding sequence is TGTGCCAGCAGCTCCCTAGGGTTCCATCAGCCCCAGCATTTT. The chain has TRBV7-8 and TRBJ1-5; D remains unclear. This CDR3 is built from 14 residues. Germline values: CDR1 SGHVS, CDR2 FQNEAQ. Trimming took off 4 bases at V and 5 bases at J, with 12 bases between the two ends.

Many counts were recorded for this clonotype. The rearrangement links TRBV5-1 to TRBJ1-2, with D unresolved. The CDR3 consists of 12 residues. Germline V gives CDR1 SGHRS, CDR2 YFSETQ. Trimming removed 2 bases from V and 10 bases from J, with 12 bases in between. The CDR3 region has the DNA TGCGCCAGCAGCTTCAACCGTCTCTACTACACCTTC. Amino acids: CASSFNRLYYTF. Looking up the rest from reference TRBV5-1 and TRBJ1-2 gives the full variable domain: KAGVTQTPRYLIKTRGQQVTLSCSPISGHRSVSWYQQTPGQGLQFLFEYFSETQRNKGNFPGRFSGRQFSNSRSEMNVSTLELGDSALYLCASSFNRLYYTFGSGTRLTVV.

In this sample, this clonotype turned up many times. The rearrangement joins TRBV6-1 to TRBJ2-2, with 8 bases fitting TRBD1. This CDR3 spans 14 amino acids. In germline, CDR1 is MNHNS, CDR2 SASEGT. The V and J ends lost 6 bases and 6 bases, in that order; junction bases with no gene match: 6. Here the CDR3 DNA reads TGTGCCAGCAGCGTGACAGGGGAGGCCGGGGAGCTGTTTTTT. It specifies CASSVTGEAGELFF.

This clonotype was found many times. The chain employs TRBV27 and TRBJ2-7, with TRBD1 matching 10 bases. This CDR3 contains 16 residues. Germline-derived CDR1 and CDR2 are MNHEY and SMNVEV (reference sequence). The V segment lost 5 bases and the J segment 1 base; nucleotides outside the gene matches: 8. The CDR3 DNA reads as TGTGCCAGCAGTCAATGGGACAGGGGAACGTCCTACGAGCAGTACTTC. Its translation is CASSQWDRGTSYEQYF.

In its sample, this clonotype was seen many times. J is TRBJ1-2 and V is TRBV13; 9 bases agree with TRBD1. Germline CDR1 reads PRHDT; CDR2 reads FYEKMQ (reference sequence). The V gene end was trimmed by 5 bases and the J gene end by 7 bases; junction bases not matched to a gene: 11. The CDR3 spans 15 residues. CDR3 sequence reads: CASSARDRDGGGYTF. The CDR3 nucleotides are TGTGCCAGCAGCGCAAGGGACAGGGACGGAGGTGGCTACACCTTC. Full variable domain (rest looked up from reference TRBV13 and TRBJ1-2): AAGVIQSPRHLIKEKRETATLKCYPIPRHDTVYWYQQGPGQDPQFLISFYEKMQSDKGSIPDRFSAQQFSDYHSELNMSSLELGDSALYFCASSARDRDGGGYTFGSGTRLTVV.

Many counts were recorded for this clonotype. This sequence joins TRBV2 and TRBJ1-2; perhaps TRBD1 as D (6 bases). CDR1 SNHLY and CDR2 FYNNEI come from the germline V gene. This CDR3 contains 18 residues. V shed 3 bases and J shed 3 bases, with 23 bases lying between them. CDR3 protein: CASSDLRSPDSRDYGYTF. The CDR3 bases are TGTGCCAGCAGTGACTTGAGGTCGCCGGACAGTCGCGACTATGGCTACACCTTC.

The rearrangement joins TRBV7-8 to TRBJ2-2; TRBD2 agrees at 11 bases. The germline V gene encodes CDR1 SGHVS and CDR2 FQNEAQ. The J segment lost 8 bases and the V segment lost 5 bases, leaving 10 bases of the junction unmatched. The CDR3 runs 16 residues. The CDR3 nucleotides read TGTGCCAGCAGCCCTGGTAGCGGGGGGGGTTCAGGGGAGCTGTTTTTT. It encodes CASSPGSGGGSGELFF.

Worth noting for this clonotype: Given the absence of the conserved phenylalanine or tryptophan at the CDR3 end, a read error is likely. It is unclear where the CDR3 begins or ends on the DNA, so no DNA is shown, and the CDR3 is as TCRdb lists it. The chain links TRBV12-3 or TRBV12-4 to TRBJ1-2; the D call in the table, TRBD1, was not verified against the DNA. The CDR3 length equals 12 residues, ends included. CDR3 amino acids: CASRYQGYGYSY.

DNA of the CDR3: TGTGCCAGCACACGGGGACAGGGGGCCGGGAGCAATCAGCCCCAGCATTTT. This translates into CASTRGQGAGSNQPQHF. The chain employs TRBV6-1 and TRBJ1-5; TRBD1 matches 12 bases. V trimming: 7 bases; J trimming: 1 base; junction bases outside the gene matches: 8. This CDR3 region has 17 residues. Germline lookup yields CDR1 MNHNS and CDR2 SASEGT.

At least ten counts were recorded for this clonotype. The J gene is TRBJ1-1, the V gene TRBV10-1; D uncertain. The CDR3 is 14 residues long. Trimming shortened V by 2 bases and J by 3 bases, and 10 bases separated the two germline ends. CDR1 and CDR2 (germline): WNHNN, SYGVQD (reference sequence). The CDR3 is CASSELRPDTEAFF. DNA of the CDR3: TGCGCCAGCAGTGAGCTTCGACCCGACACTGAAGCTTTCTTT.